Following are 6 T cell receptor beta chains from one sample sequenced in a study of T-cell reconstitution after alpha-beta-depleted transplantation in children. Library preparation (for TCRbeta) was performed with unique molecular identifiers. TCRdb re-called the PCR reads with MiXCR, one entry per CDR3 protein. The table shows about 1,000,000 distinct CDR3 sequences, with less than 30% occurring only once. This material consisted of PBMCs, mostly from graft donor cells, taken 360 days after TCRalphabeta/CD19-depleted stem cell transplant. All receptors derive from a boy under three years old who had a stem cell transplant for SCID, so the T cells may come from the graft donor.

This clonotype was detected a few times. This chain joins TRBV4-3 and TRBJ2-3; D possibly corresponds to TRBD1 (6 bases). CDR1 is LGHNA, CDR2 YSLEER, per germline. The CDR3 runs to 16 residues. Deletions cut 2 bases from V and 1 base from J, with 13 bases between. CDR3 sequence (DNA): TGCGCCAGCAGCCAACCCGGGACACTCGGCACAGATACGCAGTATTTT. Translated: CASSQPGTLGTDTQYF.

In its sample, this clonotype was seen a few times. The chain uses TRBV12-3 or TRBV12-4 and TRBJ1-6; no definite D call. V lost 6 bases, J lost 5 bases, and 14 bases lay in between. The length of the CDR3 is 15 residues. CDR3 nucleotide sequence: TGTGCCAGCAGACAGACCTTCATGAATAATTCACCCCTCCACTTT. Protein sequence: CASRQTFMNNSPLHF.

The J gene is TRBJ2-7, the V gene TRBV5-1; the match to TRBD2 covers 8 bases. The trim removed 2 bases at V and 4 bases at J, leaving 5 bases unmatched. Germline V gene sequence: CDR1 SGHRS, CDR2 YFSETQ. This CDR3 comprises 14 residues. In nucleotides, the CDR3 is TGCGCCAGCAGCTTAGCGGGGGCCCTGTACGAGCAGTACTTC. Translating it yields CASSLAGALYEQYF.

This clonotype came up a few times. This rearrangement joins TRBV7-2 to TRBJ1-1, with TRBD1 as a possible D gene (5 bases). The germline CDR1 and CDR2 sequences are SGHTA and FQGNSA. Trimming took 4 bases from V and 4 from J, leaving 16 bases between them. This CDR3 has 15 amino acids. The chain's CDR3 is CASSSSGRVGTEAFF. CDR3 coding DNA: TGTGCCAGCAGCTCATCGGGCAGGGTTGGCACTGAAGCTTTCTTT.

V usage is TRBV29-1 and J usage is TRBJ2-2; 10 bases match TRBD1. Germline-derived CDR1 and CDR2 are SQVTM and ANQGSEA. The ends lost 5 bases at V and 6 bases at J; junction bases unmatched: 9. CDR3 size: 15 residues. In DNA form, the CDR3 reads TGCAGCGTTCGCCCCTTGACAGGGGGCGCCGGGGAGCTGTTTTTT. Its translation is CSVRPLTGGAGELFF.

In its sample, this clonotype was seen a few times. The rearrangement links TRBV5-1 to TRBJ2-2; 7 nucleotides agree with TRBD1. Looked up from germline, CDR1 is SGHRS and CDR2 is YFSETQ. The CDR3 sequence is 15 residues long. V trimming: 4 bases; J trimming: 5 bases; junction bases outside the gene matches: 8. DNA for the CDR3: TGCGCCAGCAGCGGGACAGCCCCGAGAACCGGGGAGCTGTTTTTT. It is translated as CASSGTAPRTGELFF.